This TCR beta chain was sequenced in a study of T-cell memory formation after mild COVID-19. Study information: TCR clusters were mostly donor specific. General study findings and limits: Contracting CD8+ clones were enriched in EMRA, CD4+ mainly in CM and EM. Some SARS-CoV-2-responding clones were already detected in memory before infection.

Constant-segment primers were used for 5'RACE, and the resulting TCR alpha and TCR beta cDNA libraries carried sample barcodes and UMIs. MiXCR was run by TCRdb on the 5' RACE reads, yielding one entry per CDR3 protein. Among some 97,000 distinct CDR3 sequences listed, 11% were seen once. V was pared by 4 bases and J by 4 bases, with 14 bases between. CDR1 is ENHRY and CDR2 is SYGVKD in the germline V gene. The CDR3 length is 15 residues. Notes on this clonotype: The antigen remains undetermined.

The J gene is TRBJ2-1, the V gene TRBV10-3; a possible D gene is TRBD2 (6 bases). The sample taken for sequencing was PBMCs or a T cell subset sorted from them (not recorded which). The sequence was collected from a man in his late teens or twenties who had mild COVID-19 (a few samples of this study predate the infection). Cell type and time point are not known. In DNA form, the CDR3 reads TGTGCCATCAGTGCCACAGCGGGTGGTTACAATGAGCAGTTCTTC. It translates to CAISATAGGYNEQFF.